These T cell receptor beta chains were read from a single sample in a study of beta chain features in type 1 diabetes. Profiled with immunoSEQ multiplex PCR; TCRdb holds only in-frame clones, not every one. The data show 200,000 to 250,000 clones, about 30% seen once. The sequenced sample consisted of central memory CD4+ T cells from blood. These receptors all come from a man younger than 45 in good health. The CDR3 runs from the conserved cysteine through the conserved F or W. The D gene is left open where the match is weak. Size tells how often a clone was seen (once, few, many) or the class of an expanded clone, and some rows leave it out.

CDR3: CASSPVFTSGNTIYF
DNA: TGTGCCAGCAGCCCAGTTTTCACCTCTGGAAACACCATATATTTT
D: -
J: TRBJ1-3
V: TRBV6-5
size: -

CDR3: CASSRRTEQETQYF
DNA: TGTGCCAGCAGCCGCCGGACAGAGCAAGAGACCCAGTACTTC
D: -
J: TRBJ2-5
V: TRBV7-9
size: few

CDR3: CASSLQGAGEQYF
DNA: TGTGCCAGCAGCTTGCAGGGGGCCGGGGAGCAGTACTTC
D: TRBD1
J: TRBJ2-7
V: TRBV7-2
size: -

CDR3: CASSQAGTGHYNEQFF
DNA: TGTGCCAGCAGCCAGGCCGGGACTGGGCACTACAATGAGCAGTTCTTC
D: -
J: TRBJ2-1
V: TRBV14
size: -

CDR3: CAWRGRRSLETQYF
DNA: TGTGCCTGGAGGGGTAGAAGGAGTCTCGAGACCCAGTACTTC
D: -
J: TRBJ2-5
V: TRBV30
size: many

CDR3: CASSYGQGPDTQYF
DNA: TGTGCCAGCAGCTACGGACAGGGGCCAGATACGCAGTATTTT
D: TRBD1
J: TRBJ2-3
V: TRBV7-9
size: -

CDR3: CASSDRGRPYEQYF
DNA: TGTGCCAGTAGTGACAGGGGGCGACCCTACGAGCAGTACTTC
D: TRBD1
J: TRBJ2-7
V: TRBV19
size: few

CDR3: CASSPDRGGAGANVLTF
DNA: TGTGCTAGTAGCCCGGACAGGGGAGGGGCTGGGGCCAACGTCCTGACTTTC
D: TRBD1
J: TRBJ2-6
V: TRBV12-5
size: -

CDR3: CASSQGRGSSYEQYF
DNA: TGCGCCAGCAGCCAAGGTCGCGGGAGCTCCTACGAGCAGTACTTC
D: TRBD2
J: TRBJ2-7
V: TRBV4-3
size: -

CDR3: CASSLVRTSGVSGETQYF
DNA: TGTGCCAGCAGCTTAGTCAGGACTAGCGGAGTTTCAGGGGAGACCCAGTACTTC
D: TRBD2
J: TRBJ2-5
V: TRBV7-9
size: -

CDR3: CSVRPGTTYNEQFF
DNA: TGCAGCGTTAGGCCCGGGACTACCTACAATGAGCAGTTCTTC
D: TRBD2
J: TRBJ2-1
V: TRBV29-1
size: -

CDR3: CASSPPNRNYEQFF
DNA: TGTGCCAGCTCACCACCGAATCGTAACTATGAGCAGTTCTTC
D: -
J: TRBJ2-1
V: TRBV18
size: few

CDR3: CASSEEGQGGGYTF
DNA: TGTGCCAGCAGTGAAGAGGGACAGGGTGGCGGCTACACCTTC
D: TRBD1
J: TRBJ1-2
V: TRBV2
size: few

CDR3: CSVRSGSNEKLFF
DNA: TGCAGCGTTCGTTCAGGGTCTAATGAAAAACTGTTTTTT
D: -
J: TRBJ1-4
V: TRBV29-1
size: -

CDR3: CAWRDNSYEQYF
DNA: TGTGCCTGGAGGGACAATTCCTACGAGCAGTACTTC
D: -
J: TRBJ2-7
V: TRBV30
size: few

CDR3: CASAPDGATGELFF
DNA: TGCGCCAGCGCCCCGGACGGAGCGACCGGGGAGCTGTTTTTT
D: -
J: TRBJ2-2
V: TRBV5-1
size: few

CDR3: CSAVHGGKYEQYF
DNA: TGCAGCGCCGTACACGGGGGAAAATACGAGCAGTACTTC
D: -
J: TRBJ2-7
V: TRBV29-1
size: -

CDR3: CASREGTTNTEAFF
DNA: TGTGCCAGCAGGGAAGGGACAACTAACACTGAAGCTTTCTTT
D: -
J: TRBJ1-1
V: TRBV28
size: -

CDR3: CASSLRLAGGYNEQFF
DNA: TGTGCCAGCAGCCTCCGGCTAGCGGGAGGCTACAATGAGCAGTTCTTC
D: TRBD2
J: TRBJ2-1
V: TRBV11-2
size: -

CDR3: CASSGGRGLSSYNEQFF
DNA: TGTGCCAGCAGTGGGGGGAGGGGGCTAAGCTCCTACAATGAGCAGTTCTTC
D: -
J: TRBJ2-1
V: TRBV6-1
size: few

CDR3: CATSPIAGRSYNEQFF
DNA: TGTGCCACCAGCCCTATAGCGGGAAGGTCCTACAATGAGCAGTTCTTC
D: TRBD2
J: TRBJ2-1
V: TRBV15
size: few

CDR3: CAIREELNTEAFF
DNA: TGTGCCATCAGAGAGGAACTGAACACTGAAGCTTTCTTT
D: -
J: TRBJ1-1
V: TRBV10-3
size: few

CDR3: CASSLDPTDTQYF
DNA: TGTGCCAGCAGCTTAGATCCCACGGATACGCAGTATTTT
D: -
J: TRBJ2-3
V: TRBV11-2
size: few

CDR3: CASTRHAPGLTFLGTQYF
DNA: TGTGCCAGCACGAGACACGCTCCGGGACTAACCTTTCTCGGGACCCAGTACTTC
D: TRBD2
J: TRBJ2-5
V: TRBV5-4
size: -

CDR3: CAISEDRSYGYTF
DNA: TGTGCCATCAGTGAGGACAGATCCTATGGCTACACCTTC
D: -
J: TRBJ1-2
V: TRBV10-3
size: once

CDR3: CASRRTDYGYTF
DNA: TGTGCCAGCAGAAGGACAGATTATGGCTACACCTTC
D: -
J: TRBJ1-2
V: TRBV28
size: few

CDR3: CASSLGPGGANIQYF
DNA: TGTGCCAGCAGCTTAGGCCCAGGGGGCGCGAACATTCAGTACTTC
D: TRBD1
J: TRBJ2-4
V: TRBV7-6
size: few

CDR3: CAWNGPPRSYEQYF
DNA: TGTGCCTGGAACGGGCCTCCCCGATCCTACGAGCAGTACTTC
D: -
J: TRBJ2-7
V: TRBV30
size: many

CDR3: CATSGTLQGWDQPQHF
DNA: TGTGCCACCAGCGGAACACTACAGGGATGGGATCAGCCCCAGCATTTT
D: -
J: TRBJ1-5
V: TRBV15
size: few

CDR3: CASTFGPNTEAFF
DNA: TGTGCCAGCACCTTTGGGCCGAACACTGAAGCTTTCTTT
D: -
J: TRBJ1-1
V: TRBV11-1
size: -

CDR3: CASSPNLAGGDYNEQFF
DNA: TGCGCCAGCAGCCCCAACCTAGCGGGAGGGGACTACAATGAGCAGTTCTTC
D: TRBD2
J: TRBJ2-1
V: TRBV4-3
size: -

CDR3: CASGRGTYEQYF
DNA: TGTGCCAGCGGGCGGGGGACCTACGAGCAGTACTTC
D: TRBD2
J: TRBJ2-7
V: TRBV25-1
size: -

CDR3: CASSRDRVGVTGELFF
DNA: TGTGCCAGCAGCAGGGACCGCGTGGGTGTCACCGGGGAGCTGTTTTTT
D: -
J: TRBJ2-2
V: TRBV7-9
size: few

CDR3: CASSVLAEYSEQFF
DNA: TGCGCCAGCAGTGTGCTAGCAGAATACAGTGAGCAGTTCTTC
D: -
J: TRBJ2-1
V: TRBV5-1
size: few

CDR3: CASSLDSSGANVLTF
DNA: TGTGCCAGCAGCCTAGATAGCTCTGGGGCCAACGTCCTGACTTTC
D: -
J: TRBJ2-6
V: TRBV7-2
size: few

CDR3: CASSVRVGRRLAKNIQYF
DNA: TGTGCCAGCAGCGTAAGGGTTGGGAGGAGACTAGCCAAAAACATTCAGTACTTC
D: -
J: TRBJ2-4
V: TRBV9
size: -

CDR3: CASSLDQLSTDTQYF
DNA: TGTGCCAGCAGCCTGGACCAACTAAGCACAGATACGCAGTATTTT
D: -
J: TRBJ2-3
V: TRBV5-4
size: few

CDR3: CACRQEANYGYTF
DNA: TGTGCCTGCCGACAGGAAGCTAACTATGGCTACACCTTC
D: -
J: TRBJ1-2
V: TRBV30
size: few

CDR3: CAWKTGNTEAFF
DNA: TGTGCCTGGAAAACGGGGAACACTGAAGCTTTCTTT
D: -
J: TRBJ1-1
V: TRBV30
size: -

CDR3: CASSSSGPNYNEQFF
DNA: TGTGCCAGTAGCAGTAGCGGGCCTAACTACAATGAGCAGTTCTTC
D: TRBD2
J: TRBJ2-1
V: TRBV19
size: -

CDR3: CASSVEGSNTEAFF
DNA: TGTGCCAGCAGTGTTGAGGGCAGCAACACTGAAGCTTTCTTT
D: -
J: TRBJ1-1
V: TRBV2
size: -

CDR3: CASSSGTGQDYGYTF
DNA: TGTGCCAGCAGCTCCGGGACAGGCCAGGACTATGGCTACACCTTC
D: TRBD1
J: TRBJ1-2
V: TRBV6-5
size: -

CDR3: CASSQERTYSGNTIYF
DNA: TGCGCCAGCAGCCAAGAGAGGACTTACTCTGGAAACACCATATATTTT
D: -
J: TRBJ1-3
V: TRBV4-1
size: -

CDR3: CASSLAGTLKNIQYF
DNA: TGTGCCAGCAGCCTAGCGGGAACTTTAAAAAACATTCAGTACTTC
D: TRBD2
J: TRBJ2-4
V: TRBV28
size: many

CDR3: CASSLIRADTQYF
DNA: TGTGCCAGCAGCCTCATCAGGGCAGATACGCAGTATTTT
D: -
J: TRBJ2-3
V: TRBV7-2
size: -

CDR3: CASSWDANTEAFF
DNA: TGTGCCAGCAGCTGGGACGCGAACACTGAAGCTTTCTTT
D: -
J: TRBJ1-1
V: TRBV5-4
size: -

CDR3: CASSPSSYEQYF
DNA: TGTGCCAGCAGCCCATCGAGCTACGAGCAGTACTTC
D: -
J: TRBJ2-7
V: TRBV9
size: -